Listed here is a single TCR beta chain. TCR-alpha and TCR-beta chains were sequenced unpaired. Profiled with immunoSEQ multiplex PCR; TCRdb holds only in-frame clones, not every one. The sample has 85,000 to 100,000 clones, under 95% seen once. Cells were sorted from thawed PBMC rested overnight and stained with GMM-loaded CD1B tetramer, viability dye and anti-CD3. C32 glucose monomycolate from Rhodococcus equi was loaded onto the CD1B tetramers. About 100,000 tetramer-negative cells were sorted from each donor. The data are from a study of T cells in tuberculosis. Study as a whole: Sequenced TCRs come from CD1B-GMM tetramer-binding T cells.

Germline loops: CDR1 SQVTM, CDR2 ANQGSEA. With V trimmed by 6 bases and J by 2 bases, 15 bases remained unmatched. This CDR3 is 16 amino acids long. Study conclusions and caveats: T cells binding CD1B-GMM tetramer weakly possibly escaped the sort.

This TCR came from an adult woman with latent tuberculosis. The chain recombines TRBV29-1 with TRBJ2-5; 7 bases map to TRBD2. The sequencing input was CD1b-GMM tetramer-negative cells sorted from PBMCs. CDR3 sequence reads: CSVVLSGGGRQETQYF. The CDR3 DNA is TGCAGCGTCGTATTATCTGGGGGGGGAAGGCAAGAGACCCAGTACTTC.